These 21 T cell receptor beta chains were sequenced from one sample in a study of preoperative IRX-2 immunotherapy in early breast cancer. The table came from immunoSEQ multiplex PCR; TCRdb's copy has only in-frame clones and leaves some out. This sample yields roughly 57,000 clones, of which approximately 94% are seen a single time; under 2% belongs to the top ten. Indicated treatment: preoperative locoregional IRX-2 cytokine immunotherapy. The sample was gathered from a patient treated with IRX-2 immunotherapy. The receptors here all came from a human donor with breast cancer.

This clone was observed a single time. The V and J genes are TRBV28 and TRBJ1-2; D might be TRBD1 (5 bases). The CDR3 has 14 amino acids. Germline CDR1 and CDR2: MDHEN and SYDVKM. V dropped 4 bases and J dropped 4 bases, with 13 bases sitting between them. CDR3 amino acids: CASSSGDGGYGYTF. The CDR3 bases are TGTGCCAGCAGTTCGGGGGACGGCGGCTATGGCTACACCTTC.

This clone has only a few counts. The genes are TRBV27 and TRBJ2-2; D is unresolved. V was trimmed by 5 bases and J by 6 bases, leaving 13 bases between them. The length of the CDR3 is 14 residues. Germline V gene sequence: CDR1 MNHEY, CDR2 SMNVEV (reference sequence). In nucleotides, the CDR3 is TGTGCCAGCAGTCCGAACAGCTGGTCCGGGGAGCTGTTTTTT. Amino acid sequence: CASSPNSWSGELFF.

The chain couples TRBV14 to TRBJ2-5; a weak D match, TRBD2 (5 bases). The germline CDR1 and CDR2 sequences are SGHDN and FVKESK. The CDR3 runs to 13 residues. V lost 3 bases and J 10 bases, leaving 15 bases between the germline ends. The CDR3 bases are TGTGCCAGCAGCCAGCTGCCATCCGGGGTCCAGTACTTC. It encodes CASSQLPSGVQYF.

The genes are TRBV5-1 and TRBJ2-1; D unclear. The V end lost 5 bases, the J end lost 5 bases, and 11 bases lay between the germline ends. CDR1 SGHRS and CDR2 YFSETQ come from the germline V gene. This CDR3 has 13 residues. CDR3 amino acids: CASRSTVHNEQFF. The CDR3 nucleotides read TGCGCCAGCAGGTCTACAGTTCACAATGAGCAGTTCTTC.

This sequence joins TRBV9 and TRBJ2-7, with 9 bases that match TRBD1. V was clipped by 0 bases and J by 4 bases; unmatched bases: 5. Looked up from germline, CDR1 is SGDLS and CDR2 is YYNGEE. The CDR3 spans 15 residues. CDR3 region: CASSVDGTGYYEQYF. CDR3 sequence (DNA): TGTGCCAGCAGCGTAGATGGGACAGGGTATTACGAGCAGTACTTC.

This clone appeared a single time. The chain combines TRBV18 with TRBJ1-2; D possibly corresponds to TRBD1 (5 bases). V dropped 4 bases and J dropped 5 bases, with 8 bases sitting between them. This CDR3 spans 12 amino acids. Germline V CDR1 and CDR2: KGHSH, LQKENI. The CDR3 DNA sequence: TGTGCCAGCTCACGGGACGTGTATGGCTACACCTTC. This translates into CASSRDVYGYTF.

The rearrangement uses TRBV27 and TRBJ2-3; D gene ambiguous. The CDR3 consists of 13 residues. Germline CDR1 and CDR2: MNHEY and SMNVEV (reference sequence). Trimming shortened V by 7 bases and J by 3 bases, and 11 bases separated the two germline ends. The CDR3 DNA reads TGTGCCAGCACAAGAAAAGGGACAGATACGCAGTATTTT. Translated, it gives CASTRKGTDTQYF.

This chain uses TRBV9 with TRBJ1-3, with no clear D. Germline CDR1 reads SGDLS; CDR2 reads YYNGEE. Trimming took 4 bases from V and 4 from J, leaving 15 bases between them. The CDR3 runs 15 residues. The CDR3 region is CASSPGGNVGNTIYF. In DNA form, the CDR3 reads TGTGCCAGCAGCCCTGGAGGGAATGTAGGAAACACCATATATTTT.

The V gene is TRBV7-9, the J gene TRBJ1-5; D is uncertain. The germline V gene has CDR1 SEHNR and CDR2 FQNEAQ (reference sequence). Trimming stripped 2 bases from V and 10 bases from J, with 6 bases between. The CDR3 runs 11 residues. In DNA, the CDR3 is TGTGCCAGCAGCTTATCGGGACCCCAGCATTTT. Translation gives CASSLSGPQHF. Filled out from reference TRBV7-9 and TRBJ1-5, the complete variable domain reads DTGVSQNPRHKITKRGQNVTFRCDPISEHNRLYWYRQTLGQGPEFLTYFQNEAQLEKSRLLSDRFSAERPKGSFSTLEIQRTEQGDSAMYLCASSLSGPQHFGDGTRLSIL.

The CDR3 region is CASSPRGGTYGGTEAFF. The CDR3 region has the DNA TGTGCCAGCAGCCCCCGCGGGGGAACATACGGGGGCACTGAAGCTTTCTTT. The rearrangement joins TRBV7-9 to TRBJ1-1; weak D call: TRBD1 (5 bases). The CDR3 has 17 amino acids. Trimming left V 5 bases short and J 4 bases short, with 23 bases between. Germline lookup yields CDR1 SEHNR and CDR2 FQNEAQ (reference sequence).

The chain carries TRBV7-9 and TRBJ2-1, with D perhaps matching TRBD1 (7 bases). Germline CDR1 is SEHNR and CDR2 is FQNEAQ (reference sequence). V shed 5 bases and J shed 6 bases, with 20 bases lying between them. The CDR3 extends over 16 amino acids. The CDR3 here is CASSHGWRQGGNEQFF. The DNA for the CDR3 is TGTGCCAGCAGCCACGGCTGGCGTCAGGGGGGCAATGAGCAGTTCTTC.

This chain connects TRBV7-9 to TRBJ2-3; perhaps TRBD1 as D (5 bases). This CDR3 is 16 amino acids long. Germline V lookup: CDR1 SEHNR, CDR2 FQNEAQ (reference sequence). Between the trimmed V and J ends, which lost 0 bases and 4 bases, there was a span of 14 bases. The CDR3: CASSLARQIQADTQYF. The DNA for the CDR3 is TGTGCCAGCAGCTTAGCCCGACAGATCCAGGCAGATACGCAGTATTTT.

The chain employs TRBV6-5 and TRBJ2-7; D perhaps matches TRBD1 (6 bases). Germline-derived CDR1 and CDR2 are MNHEY and SVGAGI. CDR3 length: 15 residues. Trimming shortened V by 8 bases and J by 6 bases, and 23 bases separated the two germline ends. Here the CDR3 DNA reads TGTGCCAGCCGGTTTTTATGGCAGGGGTTATCCGAGCAGTACTTC. Translating it yields CASRFLWQGLSEQYF.

The J gene is TRBJ1-2, the V gene TRBV6-6; D might be TRBD1 (5 bases). From germline, CDR1 is MNHNY and CDR2 SVGAGI (reference sequence). The CDR3 length is 13 residues. The V and J ends lost 4 bases and 4 bases respectively, with 10 bases between them. The CDR3 nucleotides read TGTGCCAGCAGTTGGGGGGGATCCTATGGCTACACCTTC. Its protein product is CASSWGGSYGYTF.

In this sample, this clone turned up a few times. V gene TRBV27 combines with J gene TRBJ1-5; D is undetermined. V was clipped by 2 bases and J by 9 bases, with 8 bases between them. The CDR3 covers 12 residues. Germline V gives CDR1 MNHEY, CDR2 SMNVEV (reference sequence). The CDR3 bases are TGTGCCAGCAGTTTAGGCGGCGGGCCCCAGCATTTT. Protein product: CASSLGGGPQHF.

The gene calls are TRBV4-1 and TRBJ2-1; D might be TRBD1 or TRBD2, each matching 6 bases. The CDR3 length is 14 residues. Trimming removed 2 bases from V and 7 bases from J, with 12 bases in between. Per the germline V gene, CDR1 is MGHRA and CDR2 is YSYEKL. The CDR3 DNA reads TGCGCCAGCAGCCAACACACAGGGAGGAATGAGCAGTTCTTC. Translated, it gives CASSQHTGRNEQFF.

In its sample, this clone was seen once. This sequence joins TRBV10-2 and TRBJ2-1; D is ambiguous. From germline, CDR1 is WSHSY and CDR2 SAAADI. The CDR3 runs 17 residues. Trimming took off 0 bases at V and 2 bases at J, with 14 bases between the two ends. This chain's CDR3 is CASSESNSVGPYNEQFF. For the CDR3, the DNA is TGCGCCAGCAGTGAGTCGAACTCTGTTGGGCCCTACAATGAGCAGTTCTTC.

The genes are TRBV11-1 and TRBJ2-7, with 9 bases fitting TRBD1. There are 16 residues in the CDR3. Germline CDR1 and CDR2: SGHAT and FQDESV (reference sequence). V was pared by 3 bases and J by 3 bases, with 9 bases of the junction left unmatched. The CDR3 is CASSLGPGQGNYEQYF. For the CDR3, the DNA is TGTGCCAGCAGCTTGGGGCCGGGACAGGGTAACTACGAGCAGTACTTC.

This chain joins TRBV6-5 and TRBJ2-3; D is uncertain. Germline CDR1 MNHEY, CDR2 SVGAGI. Trimming stripped 2 bases from V and 1 base from J, with 10 bases between. The CDR3 has 15 residues. The CDR3 sequence is CASSYRRTRTDTQYF. The CDR3 DNA reads as TGTGCCAGCAGTTACAGGCGGACCCGCACAGATACGCAGTATTTT.

The rearrangement joins TRBV15 to TRBJ2-7; no reliable D call. CDR3 length: 12 amino acids. Germline CDR1 is LNHNV and CDR2 is YYDKDF (reference sequence). V lost 3 bases and J 4 bases, leaving 7 bases between the germline ends. CDR3 DNA sequence: TGTGCCACCAGCAGTTACAGTTACGAGCAGTACTTC. Translation gives CATSSYSYEQYF.

This clone was picked up one time. The rearrangement uses TRBV5-8 and TRBJ2-7; D unclear. Trimming stripped 5 bases from V and 2 bases from J, with 14 bases between. Germline V CDR1 and CDR2: SGHTS, YDEGEE. This CDR3 is 14 amino acids long. As DNA, the CDR3 is TGTGCCAGCAGGGAACCATCGAGACCCTACGAGCAGTACTTC. Translated: CASREPSRPYEQYF.